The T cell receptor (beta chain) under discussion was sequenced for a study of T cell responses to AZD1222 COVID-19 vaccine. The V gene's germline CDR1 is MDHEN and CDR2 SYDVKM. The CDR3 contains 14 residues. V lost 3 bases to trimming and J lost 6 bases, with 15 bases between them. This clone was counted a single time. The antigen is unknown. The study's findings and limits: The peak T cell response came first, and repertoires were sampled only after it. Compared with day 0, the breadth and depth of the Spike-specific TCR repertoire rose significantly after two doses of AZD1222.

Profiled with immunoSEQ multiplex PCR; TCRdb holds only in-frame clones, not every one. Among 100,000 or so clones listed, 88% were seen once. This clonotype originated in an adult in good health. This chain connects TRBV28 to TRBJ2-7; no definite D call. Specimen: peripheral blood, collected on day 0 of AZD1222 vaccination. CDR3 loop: CASSFAAPPLEQYF. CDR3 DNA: TGTGCCAGCAGTTTTGCGGCTCCGCCGCTCGAGCAGTACTTC.